These T cell receptor beta chains were read from a single sample in a study of OX40 agonist ivuxolimab in advanced cancers. Measured with immunoSEQ multiplex PCR; TCRdb has only the in-frame clones, and not every one. This sample has 26,000 or so clones, with approximately 91% found just once. Sequencing used CD4+ or CD8+ T cells sorted from blood, obtained in a trial of the OX40 agonist ivuxolimab. All receptors derive from an adult with an advanced solid tumor such as melanoma, head and neck, liver or kidney cancer. The CDR3 runs from the conserved cysteine through the conserved F or W. A D gene is named only where the DNA matches it firmly. Clone sizes are given selectively: once, few, many, or a class where the clone is expanded.

d_call	clone_size	j_call	v_call	cdr3_nt	cdr3_aa
.	medium-sized	TRBJ1-1	TRBV29-1	TGCAGCGTTGAGGTTGGGAACACTGAAGCTTTCTTT	CSVEVGNTEAFF
.	.	TRBJ2-7	TRBV6-1	TGTGCCAGCAGTGAAGCGCTGGCAGGGAGGTCCCACGAGCAGTACTTC	CASSEALAGRSHEQYF
TRBD1	.	TRBJ1-1	TRBV7-2	TGTGCCAGCAGCGCCTCGGACAGGGGGAACACTGAAGCTTTCTTT	CASSASDRGNTEAFF
TRBD1	.	TRBJ2-1	TRBV27	TGTGCCACCTCCCGGGACAGGGCAAGTTTTGAGCAGTTCTTC	CATSRDRASFEQFF
.	.	TRBJ2-7	TRBV4-1	TGCGCCAGCAGCCCCTTGACAGGTTCCTACGAGCAGTACTTC	CASSPLTGSYEQYF
.	once	TRBJ2-2	TRBV6-1	TGTGCCAGCAGTGTTCGGGGGAACACCGGGGAGCTGTTTTTT	CASSVRGNTGELFF
.	.	TRBJ1-1	TRBV29-1	TGCAGCGTTCGGGCAGTAGGGAGATGGAGTAACACTGAAGCTTTCTTT	CSVRAVGRWSNTEAFF
.	.	TRBJ1-1	TRBV28	TGTGCCAGCAGTTTAGTGGCAGGCCGGGGGTTAACTTTCTTT	CASSLVAGRGLTFF
.	.	TRBJ1-4	TRBV5-4	TGTGCCAGCAGCTCGAGGGGTGAAAAACTGTTTTTT	CASSSRGEKLFF
.	.	TRBJ2-7	TRBV27	TGTGCCAGCAGTTTGTACGGGGAGCAGTACTTC	CASSLYGEQYF
TRBD2	.	TRBJ2-3	TRBV4-3	TGCGCCAGCAGCCAAGATGGACTAGCGGGGGGTAAGAATACGCAGTATTTT	CASSQDGLAGGKNTQYF
.	.	TRBJ2-7	TRBV27	TGTGCCAGCAGTTTTGGGGGGGAGCAGTACTTC	CASSFGGEQYF
TRBD2	.	TRBJ2-1	TRBV19	TGTGCCAGTAGTATAACCAGCGGGGACCTCTCCTACAATGAGCAGTTCTTC	CASSITSGDLSYNEQFF
.	.	TRBJ2-7	TRBV29-1	TGCAGCGTTGAAGCCAGGGGCGAGCAGTACTTC	CSVEARGEQYF
TRBD2	.	TRBJ2-7	TRBV28	TGTGCCAGCAGGCTAGCGGGAGTGGGGTACGAGCAGTACTTC	CASRLAGVGYEQYF
TRBD2	.	TRBJ2-1	TRBV4-2	TGTGCCAGCAGCCAAGATAAGGGACTAGATTTTGAGCAGTTCTTC	CASSQDKGLDFEQFF
.	.	TRBJ2-4	TRBV13	TGTGCCAGCAGCCAGAGATCTAGCGCCAAAAACATTCAGTACTTC	CASSQRSSAKNIQYF
TRBD2	.	TRBJ2-7	TRBV9	TGTGCCAGCAGCGGAGCGGGGGGGGCCTACGAGCAGTACTTC	CASSGAGGAYEQYF
.	.	TRBJ1-2	TRBV5-5	TGTGCCAGCAGCTTGGCGGGGTTTGGTAACTATGGCTACACCTTC	CASSLAGFGNYGYTF
TRBD1	.	TRBJ1-1	TRBV6-1	TGTGCCAGCAGATACAGGGGAGGCACTGAAGCTTTCTTT	CASRYRGGTEAFF
.	.	TRBJ1-1	TRBV11-2	TGTGCCAGCAGCCCTTACCGGACGGGAATGAACACTGAAGCTTTCTTT	CASSPYRTGMNTEAFF
TRBD2	.	TRBJ2-7	TRBV28	TGTGCCAGCAGTTTATCTATAGGACTAGCGGGAGGAAACGAGCAGTACTTC	CASSLSIGLAGGNEQYF
.	.	TRBJ2-5	TRBV7-2	TGTGCCAGCAGCTTAGTGGGGGCCGGAGAGACCCAGTACTTC	CASSLVGAGETQYF
.	.	TRBJ2-6	TRBV28	TGTGCCAGCAGTCCCTGGACAGACTCTGGGGCCAACGTCCTGACTTTC	CASSPWTDSGANVLTF
.	.	TRBJ2-1	TRBV6-5	TGTGCCAGCAGTGCCGCCCCCTACAATGAGCAGTTCTTC	CASSAAPYNEQFF
TRBD1	.	TRBJ2-7	TRBV30	TGTGCCTGGAGTGTCTGGACAGGGGAAGAGCAGTACTTC	CAWSVWTGEEQYF
.	.	TRBJ2-3	TRBV11-2	TGTGCCGATCAGGGGGAGGGCACAGATACGCAGTATTTT	CADQGEGTDTQYF
TRBD1	.	TRBJ2-1	TRBV11-3	TGTGCCAGCAGCCCGACGGGACAGGGCGAATCCGATGAGCAGTTCTTC	CASSPTGQGESDEQFF
.	medium-sized	TRBJ2-1	TRBV10-2	TGCGCCAGCAGTGAGTCGGAGGTCTACAATGAGCAGTTCTTC	CASSESEVYNEQFF
TRBD2	.	TRBJ2-7	TRBV19	TGTGCCAGTAGAACCCGGACTAGCGGCTCCTACGAGCAGTACTTC	CASRTRTSGSYEQYF
.	.	TRBJ1-4	TRBV27	TGTGCCAGCAGTAAGACTTATTTTGAAAAACTGTTTTTT	CASSKTYFEKLFF